Listed here are 7 T cell receptor beta chains from one sample, sequenced in a study of monozygotic twins with inflammatory bowel disease. TCRdb processed the 5' RACE reads again and assigns one entry to each CDR3 protein, with no DNA. The table lists some 210,000 distinct CDR3 sequences. Sequences were obtained from blood. Receptors were obtained from a human donor with ulcerative colitis or Crohn's disease, or a healthy co-twin of an affected twin (not recorded which).

V usage is TRBV2 and J usage is TRBJ2-3. CDR3 length: 13 amino acids. Per the germline V gene, CDR1 is SNHLY and CDR2 is FYNNEI. The CDR3 here is CASSVQHTDTQYF.

The V gene is TRBV20-1, the J gene TRBJ2-5; the D call from TCRdb, TRBD2, cannot be confirmed without DNA. The germline gives CDR1 DFQATT, CDR2 SNEGSKA (reference sequence). This CDR3 spans 13 amino acids. The CDR3 here is CSASRQGGETQYF.

The chain combines TRBV14 with TRBJ1-1. From germline, CDR1 is SGHDN and CDR2 FVKESK. The CDR3 has 12 amino acids. CDR3 protein: CASQGLNTEAFF.

The chain carries TRBV6-6 and TRBJ1-5; TCRdb's D call of TRBD1 is untestable without DNA. CDR1 and CDR2 (germline): MNHNY, SVGAGI (reference sequence). The CDR3 contains 14 residues. CDR3 sequence reads: CASKGGAGNQPQHF.

V gene TRBV20-1 combines with J gene TRBJ1-5; TCRdb's D call, TRBD1, is unchecked because there is no DNA. The CDR3 spans 14 residues. In germline, CDR1 is DFQATT, CDR2 SNEGSKA (reference sequence). CDR3: CSARNPDGDQPQHF.

J is TRBJ2-2 and V is TRBV29-1. The CDR3 is 15 amino acids. In germline, CDR1 is SQVTM, CDR2 ANQGSEA. The CDR3 loop is CSASSLGTNTGELFF.

The chain links TRBV7-2 to TRBJ2-1; there is no DNA to check the TCRdb D call of TRBD2. Germline values: CDR1 SGHTA, CDR2 FQGNSA. This CDR3 is 16 amino acids long. CDR3 protein: CASSYSGTSGSREQFF.